This entry is about one T cell receptor (beta chain). No antigen is known for it. This record comes from a study of T cells expressing NK-cell markers (TCRdb year 2020). About the full investigation: Three sorted T-cell subsets (CD3+CD56+NKG2C+, CD3+CD56+NKG2C- and CD3+CD56-NKG2C+) from fewer than 10 donors had their TCR beta-chain repertoires profiled. The libraries were sequenced on Illumina HiSeq 2000/2500, MiSeq or NextSeq, producing 2 x 150 bp reads. Among the eight sequenced donors, only one was HCMV-seronegative, while the other seven were HCMV-seropositive. All eight donors whose samples were sequenced were randomly selected healthy volunteers, three of them men and five women. Study-wide findings and limitations: Those dominant clonotypes were again the most abundant among CD3+CD56-NKG2C+ cells in a few donors, at about 25-60.1%. It remained unclear whether the expanded NKG2C-expressing T cell clones were specific for HCMV antigens. In over five donors, the dominant CD3+CD56+NKG2C+ clonotypes were among the top 10 CD8+ clonotypes and accounted for about 1.0-7.0% of CD8+ T cells.

To determine HCMV serostatus, a commercial ELISA kit was used to detect HCMV-specific IgG in serum. Peripheral blood mononuclear cells were isolated from blood by Ficoll density gradient centrifugation. Sequencing was performed on an Illumina HiSeq 2000. 5'RACE template switching, by which a universal primer site and unique molecular identifiers were added, was used to make TCR beta cDNA libraries. cDNA synthesis was primed from the TCR beta constant segment, followed by two successive PCR amplification steps. On the study's bioinformatics: Reads were demultiplexed and grouped by UMI with MIGEC, and clonotypes were assembled and quantified with MiTCR. To remove erroneous sequences, TCR cDNA sequences were retained only when supported by two or more reads. The tcR package was used for downstream repertoire analysis, with clonotypes matched between fractions based on CDR3 nucleotide sequence plus V segment. VDJmatch was used to annotate antigen specificity against VDJdb, with one amino acid substitution allowed in CDR3. TCRdb reprocessed the reads, so every CDR3 protein sequence counts as one entry and DNA is not shown. The V and J calls and clone size are TCRdb's, not the authors'. This sample's table contains under 200,000 distinct CDR3 sequences. The ten largest account for less than 20% of the sample.

The receptor's source is a woman aged 18 to 75 in good health. Sequencing input: blood T cells: a sorted CD56 or NKG2C T cell subset, CD4+ or CD8+ T cells, or bulk PBMC T cells (not recorded which).

The encoded CDR3 is CSARTGAGNTIYF. The chain is assembled from TRBV29-1 and TRBJ1-3; the TCRdb call, TRBD1, lacks DNA for checking. The CDR3 runs 13 amino acids, cysteine and phenylalanine included. DNA was not recorded. The germline V gene specifies SQVTM as CDR1 and ANQGSEA as CDR2.